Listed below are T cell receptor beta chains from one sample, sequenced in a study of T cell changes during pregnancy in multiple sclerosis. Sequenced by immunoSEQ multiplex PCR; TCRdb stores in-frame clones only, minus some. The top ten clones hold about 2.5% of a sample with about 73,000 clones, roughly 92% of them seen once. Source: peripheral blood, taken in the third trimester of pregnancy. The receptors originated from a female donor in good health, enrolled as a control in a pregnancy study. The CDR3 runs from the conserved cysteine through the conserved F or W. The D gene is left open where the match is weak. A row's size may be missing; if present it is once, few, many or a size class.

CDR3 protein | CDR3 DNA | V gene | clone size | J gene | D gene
CASNLQGYEQYF | TGTGCCAGCAATCTACAGGGCTACGAGCAGTACTTC | TRBV28 | - | TRBJ2-7 | -
CASTDRTYGYTF | TGTGCCAGCACCGACAGGACCTATGGCTACACCTTC | TRBV11-2 | - | TRBJ1-2 | -
CATTPDSSNQPQHF | TGTGCCACCACCCCGGACAGTAGCAATCAGCCCCAGCATTTT | TRBV19 | few | TRBJ1-5 | -
CASSGGAHRPQHF | TGTGCCAGCAGTGGGGGCGCGCATCGGCCCCAGCATTTT | TRBV6-1 | - | TRBJ1-5 | -
CASSLRGGLHEQYF | TGTGCCAGCAGTTTACGGGGGGGCCTCCACGAGCAGTACTTC | TRBV28 | - | TRBJ2-7 | TRBD2
CASSSGQGVRTEAFF | TGTGCCAGCAGTTCGGGACAGGGGGTGAGGACTGAAGCTTTCTTT | TRBV6-6 | - | TRBJ1-1 | TRBD1
CASSQDRTGTNYGYTF | TGTGCCAGCAGCCAAGATCGCACGGGAACTAACTATGGCTACACCTTC | TRBV4-2 | - | TRBJ1-2 | -
CASSLGRNTQYF | TGTGCCAGCAGTCTTGGGAGGAATACGCAGTATTTT | TRBV28 | - | TRBJ2-3 | -
CASSPGQASSYEQYF | TGTGCCAGCAGCCCGGGACAGGCGAGCTCCTACGAGCAGTACTTC | TRBV14 | - | TRBJ2-7 | TRBD1
CASSLSSVGGTEAFF | TGTGCCAGCAGTTTATCGTCGGTAGGGGGCACTGAAGCTTTCTTT | TRBV27 | once | TRBJ1-1 | -
CASLRAGEGYEQYF | TGTGCCAGCCTCAGGGCGGGGGAGGGCTACGAGCAGTACTTC | TRBV13 | - | TRBJ2-7 | TRBD2
CASSQALGQVYEQYF | TGCGCCAGCAGCCAAGCACTGGGACAGGTGTACGAGCAGTACTTC | TRBV4-3 | - | TRBJ2-7 | TRBD1
CASSIWLTNYGYTF | TGTGCCAGTAGTATATGGCTGACTAACTATGGCTACACCTTC | TRBV19 | - | TRBJ1-2 | -
CASSDSGGSSYNEQFF | TGTGCCAGCAGTGACTCTGGCGGGAGTTCCTACAATGAGCAGTTCTTC | TRBV6-4 | - | TRBJ2-1 | TRBD2
CASSGPAGEQFF | TGTGCCAGCAGCGGGCCCGCGGGCGAGCAGTTCTTC | TRBV7-3 | - | TRBJ2-1 | -
CASGLANGGAELFF | TGTGCTAGTGGTTTGGCCAATGGGGGCGCGGAACTGTTTTTT | TRBV12-5 | - | TRBJ1-4 | -
CAAGYLGGNTEAFF | TGTGCCGCCGGCTATCTAGGGGGTAACACTGAAGCTTTCTTT | TRBV19 | - | TRBJ1-1 | -
CASSSGETSGHYEQYF | TGTGCCAGCAGTTCCGGGGAGACTAGCGGCCACTACGAGCAGTACTTC | TRBV6-6 | - | TRBJ2-7 | TRBD2
CASGRDSFYEQYF | TGCGCCAGCGGCCGGGACAGCTTTTACGAGCAGTACTTC | TRBV5-1 | - | TRBJ2-7 | TRBD1
CAIRRDRQNTGELFF | TGTGCCATCAGGAGGGACAGGCAGAACACCGGGGAGCTGTTTTTT | TRBV10-3 | - | TRBJ2-2 | TRBD1
CATGTSGEGHIQYF | TGTGCCACCGGGACTAGCGGGGAGGGGCACATTCAGTACTTC | TRBV19 | - | TRBJ2-4 | TRBD2
CASSLAAVNSPLHF | TGTGCCAGCAGCTTAGCGGCGGTGAATTCACCCCTCCACTTT | TRBV7-6 | - | TRBJ1-6 | -
CASSFEEPYGNTIYF | TGTGCCAGCAGCTTTGAGGAACCGTATGGAAACACCATATATTTT | TRBV5-8 | - | TRBJ1-3 | -
CAARGNTIYF | TGTGCCGCCAGGGGAAACACCATATATTTT | TRBV10-3 | - | TRBJ1-3 | -